This T cell receptor beta chain comes out of a study of blood T cell repertoires in COVID-19. Study-wide background: Researchers got acute and convalescent COVID-19 samples from the United States, Italy and Spain. Sample material is recorded as cDNA or gDNA derived from T cells, B-cell-depleted T cells, or PBMCs.

Per the authors' pipeline: Amplification from reference gene primers served as the basis for estimated nucleated cell counts. This table comes from immunoSEQ multiplex PCR, and its TCRdb copy is limited to in-frame clones, with some not included. Clone size and V and J calls were adopted from that table, with D and trimming inferred from the DNA. The sample has about 37,000 clones, over 80% seen once. The V gene end was trimmed by 3 bases and the J gene end by 10 bases; junction bases not matched to a gene: 10. Per germline, CDR1 MNHNS and CDR2 SASEGT. The CDR3 covers 15 residues. This sequence joins TRBV6-1 and TRBJ2-1; TRBD2 matches 9 bases. The sequence derives from a human donor in a cohort sampled during active COVID-19. The specimen was peripheral blood. CDR3 sequence reads: CASSDRWGGRDEQFF. DNA of the CDR3: TGTGCCAGCAGTGACCGGTGGGGCGGGAGGGACGAGCAGTTCTTC.